This passage covers 27 T cell receptor beta chains from one sample sequenced in a study of beta chain features in type 1 diabetes. All of the isolated RNA was reverse transcribed, so expressed TCRB transcripts were sequenced. Generated by immunoSEQ multiplex PCR, the TCRdb table keeps only in-frame clones and is missing some. The table lists 150,000 to 180,000 clones, 11% of them singletons. The source material was central memory CD4+ T cells from blood. These receptors were taken from a man between 18 and 35 years old in good health.

This clone was counted between two and nine times. The gene calls are TRBV5-1 and TRBJ2-2; the D gene is possibly TRBD1 (7 bases). The ends were cut back, 0 bases at V and 4 bases at J, with 13 bases in the middle. The germline V gene encodes CDR1 SGHRS and CDR2 YFSETQ. CDR3 size: 16 residues. The CDR3 is CASSLGGTASTGELFF. The CDR3 DNA reads TGCGCCAGCAGCTTGGGCGGGACAGCCAGCACCGGGGAGCTGTTTTTT.

This clone occurred a few times. This chain links TRBV7-9 with TRBJ2-1; D remains ambiguous. The CDR3 covers 13 residues. Germline CDR1 and CDR2: SEHNR and FQNEAQ (reference sequence). Deletions cut 0 bases from V and 7 bases from J, with 7 bases between. The CDR3 bases are TGTGCCAGCAGCTTAGCGCTGGGAAATGAGCAGTTCTTC. This encodes CASSLALGNEQFF.

J is TRBJ2-1 and V is TRBV7-3; the D is unclear. Germline CDR1 SGHTA, CDR2 FQGTGA. The V gene lost 0 bases and the J gene lost 5 bases, with 8 bases spanning the gap. The CDR3 extends over 14 amino acids. For the CDR3, the DNA is TGTGCCAGCAGCTTAACAGGCCTCGACAATGAGCAGTTCTTC. Its translation: CASSLTGLDNEQFF.

This clone showed up just a few times. The V and J genes are TRBV10-3 and TRBJ2-7; no reliable D call. Germline V gene data show CDR1 as ENHRY and CDR2 as SYGVKD. Between the trimmed V and J ends, which lost 5 bases and 0 bases, there was a span of 11 bases. This CDR3 comprises 14 residues. Here the CDR3 reads CAISRGGDSYEQYF. In nucleotides, the CDR3 is TGTGCCATCAGTCGTGGCGGAGACTCCTACGAGCAGTACTTC.

This clone was detected many times. The chain combines TRBV28 with TRBJ2-4; perhaps TRBD1 as D (6 bases). The germline gives CDR1 MDHEN, CDR2 SYDVKM. The ends were cut back, 7 bases at V and 1 base at J, with 14 bases in the middle. The CDR3 is 15 residues long. The DNA for the CDR3 is TGTGCCAGCATCGACAGGCAGAGGGCCAAAAACATTCAGTACTTC. Amino acids: CASIDRQRAKNIQYF.

At least ten counts were recorded for this clone. The V and J genes are TRBV10-3 and TRBJ2-3; D is possibly TRBD1 (5 bases). The CDR3 totals 14 residues. Germline CDR1 and CDR2: ENHRY and SYGVKD. V was clipped by 7 bases and J by 2 bases, with 13 bases between them. This CDR3 is CAIKQGPYTDTQYF. CDR3 coding DNA: TGTGCCATCAAGCAGGGTCCCTACACAGATACGCAGTATTTT.

This clone was seen a few times. V usage is TRBV4-3 and J usage is TRBJ1-6; D not resolved. The V gene lost 0 bases and the J gene lost 5 bases, with 11 bases spanning the gap. Germline V gives CDR1 LGHNA, CDR2 YSLEER. This CDR3 region has 16 residues. This chain's CDR3 is CASSQEARPDNSPLHF. The CDR3 bases are TGCGCCAGCAGCCAAGAGGCCAGGCCCGATAATTCACCCCTCCACTTT.

CDR3 residues: CSALVAYGETQYF. The CDR3 nucleotides read TGCAGCGCCCTGGTGGCCTATGGAGAGACCCAGTACTTC. The rearrangement links TRBV29-1 to TRBJ2-5, with D unclear. CDR3 length: 13 amino acids. V lost 7 bases to trimming and J lost 4 bases, with 16 bases between them. Per the germline V gene, CDR1 is SQVTM and CDR2 is ANQGSEA.

The chain combines TRBV7-2 with TRBJ2-7, with unresolved D. Germline CDR1 and CDR2: SGHTA and FQGNSA. Trimming left V 6 bases short and J 3 bases short, with 9 bases between. The CDR3 contains 12 residues. The chain's CDR3 is CASSPGIYEQYF. In DNA form, the CDR3 reads TGTGCCAGCAGTCCTGGGATCTACGAGCAGTACTTC. The complete variable domain, with remaining parts taken from reference TRBV7-2 and TRBJ2-7, reads GAGVSQSPSNKVTEKGKDVELRCDPISGHTALYWYRQSLGQGLEFLIYFQGNSAPDKSGLPSDRFSAERTGGSVSTLTIQRTQQEDSAVYLCASSPGIYEQYFGPGTRLTVT.

This clone was detected a few times. The chain has TRBV2 and TRBJ2-3; D unresolved. Germline lookup yields CDR1 SNHLY and CDR2 FYNNEI. Trimming took 5 bases from V and 5 from J, leaving 11 bases between them. The CDR3 is 13 amino acids. The CDR3 DNA reads as TGTGCCAGCAGTTTCATTGGGGTAGATACGCAGTATTTT. It yields the protein CASSFIGVDTQYF. Looking up the rest from reference TRBV2 and TRBJ2-3 gives the full variable domain: EPEVTQTPSHQVTQMGQEVILRCVPISNHLYFYWYRQILGQKVEFLVSFYNNEISEKSEIFDDQFSVERPDGSNFTLKIRSTKLEDSAMYFCASSFIGVDTQYFGPGTRLTVL.

This clone was seen only a few times. The V and J genes are TRBV14 and TRBJ1-2, with D possibly TRBD1 on 6 matching bases. Germline CDR1 reads SGHDN; CDR2 reads FVKESK. The CDR3 is made up of 14 amino acids. The germline V and J ends were trimmed by 2 bases and 6 bases, with 13 bases remaining between them. The CDR3 loop reads CASSQRTGLDGYTF. The CDR3 region has the DNA TGTGCCAGCAGCCAACGCACAGGGTTGGATGGCTACACCTTC.

This clone came up a few times. The DNA of the CDR3 is TGTGCCAGCAGCTCCTGGACAGGGGGCACGGGTGAGCAGTTCTTC. Its protein product is CASSSWTGGTGEQFF. This chain links TRBV7-2 with TRBJ2-1, with TRBD1 matching over 11 bases. V lost 4 bases, J lost 9 bases, and 8 bases stayed unmatched. The germline CDR1 and CDR2 sequences are SGHTA and FQGNSA. This CDR3 is built from 15 residues.

This clone came up a few times. The rearrangement joins TRBV28 to TRBJ2-5; perhaps D is TRBD1 or TRBD2 (6 bases each). Germline lookup yields CDR1 MDHEN and CDR2 SYDVKM. Deletions cut 5 bases from V and 2 bases from J, with 12 bases between. The CDR3 loop spans 14 amino acids. The CDR3 DNA reads as TGTGCCAGCAGTAAGGGGGGTCAACAAGAGACCCAGTACTTC. Its translation is CASSKGGQQETQYF.

This clone was picked up a small number of times. The chain carries TRBV5-4 and TRBJ1-2; D not certain. Trimming took 3 bases from V and 1 from J, leaving 16 bases between them. CDR1 is SGHNT and CDR2 is YYREEE in the germline V gene (reference sequence). CDR3 length: 16 amino acids. CDR3 residues: CASSSPGRNVNYGYTF. CDR3 coding DNA: TGTGCCAGCAGCTCCCCCGGGAGGAACGTTAACTATGGCTACACCTTC.

The chain has TRBV30 and TRBJ1-2; the D gene is possibly TRBD1 (5 bases). Germline assignment: CDR1 GTSNPN and CDR2 SVGIG (reference sequence). Trimming removed 7 bases at V and 4 bases at J, with 10 bases between. The CDR3 sequence is 11 residues long. The CDR3 nucleotides read TGTGCCTTCGGACACCTCTATGGCTACACCTTC. Encoded protein: CAFGHLYGYTF.

This chain joins TRBV9 and TRBJ2-3; 7 positions agree with TRBD2. Germline V gene data show CDR1 as SGDLS and CDR2 as YYNGEE. V was clipped by 1 base and J by 4 bases; unmatched bases: 9. The length of the CDR3 is 16 residues. The CDR3 is CASSVTGGFGPDTQYF. The CDR3 DNA reads as TGTGCCAGCAGCGTAACCGGGGGGTTCGGGCCAGATACGCAGTATTTT.

The V gene is TRBV28, the J gene TRBJ1-5; D is uncertain. The germline CDR1 and CDR2 sequences are MDHEN and SYDVKM. Trimming removed 4 bases from V and 0 bases from J, with 4 bases in between. The CDR3 runs to 13 residues. CDR3 sequence: CASSWDSNQPQHF. The DNA for the CDR3 is TGTGCCAGCAGTTGGGATAGCAATCAGCCCCAGCATTTT.

The chain has TRBV11-1 and TRBJ2-7; D tentatively reads TRBD1 or TRBD2 (5 bases each). The CDR3 totals 14 residues. Per germline, CDR1 SGHAT and CDR2 FQDESV (reference sequence). The V gene lost 5 bases and the J gene lost 2 bases, with 13 bases spanning the gap. Here the CDR3 DNA reads TGTGCCAGCAGCCGAGGGGCAGGCCCCTACGAGCAGTACTTC. Protein: CASSRGAGPYEQYF.

This clone turned up a few times. The chain uses TRBV7-2 and TRBJ2-3; D remains unclear. CDR3 length: 14 residues. Deletions cut 2 bases from V and 2 bases from J, with 8 bases between. From germline, CDR1 is SGHTA and CDR2 FQGNSA. CDR3 protein: CASSLRVYTDTQYF. The CDR3 DNA reads TGTGCCAGCAGCTTAAGGGTTTACACAGATACGCAGTATTTT. The full variable domain, in which reference TRBV7-2 and TRBJ2-3 provide the parts outside the CDR3, is GAGVSQSPSNKVTEKGKDVELRCDPISGHTALYWYRQSLGQGLEFLIYFQGNSAPDKSGLPSDRFSAERTGGSVSTLTIQRTQQEDSAVYLCASSLRVYTDTQYFGPGTRLTVL.

This chain uses TRBV4-3 with TRBJ1-2; the D is unclear. Germline-derived CDR1 and CDR2 are LGHNA and YSLEER. Trimming removed 0 bases from V and 2 bases from J, with 4 bases in between. This CDR3 contains 13 residues. CDR3 in DNA: TGCGCCAGCAGCCAAGAGCGGAACTATGGCTACACCTTC. Translated, it gives CASSQERNYGYTF.

This clone has a handful of counts. The V and J genes are TRBV15 and TRBJ1-1, with D uncertain. V lost 0 bases to trimming and J lost 1 base, with 12 bases between them. Germline CDR1 is LNHNV and CDR2 is YYDKDF (reference sequence). There are 16 residues in the CDR3. The CDR3, as DNA: TGTGCCACCAGCAGAGATAGGCGGATCCAGAACACTGAAGCTTTCTTT. Translated: CATSRDRRIQNTEAFF.

This clone was observed many times. This sequence joins TRBV7-9 and TRBJ1-1; the match to TRBD1 covers 7 bases. Germline V lookup: CDR1 SEHNR, CDR2 FQNEAQ (reference sequence). The CDR3 is made up of 16 amino acids. The V and J ends lost 3 bases and 1 base, in that order; junction bases with no gene match: 8. As DNA, the CDR3 is TGTGCCAGCAGCTTTCGCCCAACAGGGGAGAACACTGAAGCTTTCTTT. It specifies CASSFRPTGENTEAFF.

The sample holds a few counts of this clone. The rearrangement links TRBV11-2 to TRBJ2-7; possibly TRBD1 for D (5 bases). The CDR3 covers 15 residues. Germline lookup yields CDR1 SGHAT and CDR2 FQNNGV. V dropped 0 bases and J dropped 0 bases, with 9 bases sitting between them. CDR3 in DNA: TGTGCCAGCAGCTTAGATCGGCAGGGCTCCTACGAGCAGTACTTC. It is translated as CASSLDRQGSYEQYF. Full variable domain (missing parts from reference TRBV11-2 and TRBJ2-7): EAGVAQSPRYKIIEKRQSVAFWCNPISGHATLYWYQQILGQGPKLLIQFQNNGVVDDSQLPKDRFSAERLKGVDSTLKIQPAKLEDSAVYLCASSLDRQGSYEQYFGPGTRLTVT.

The V and J genes are TRBV4-2 and TRBJ2-3, with 9 positions matching TRBD2. The CDR3 loop spans 17 amino acids. V lost 4 bases, J lost 4 bases, and 12 bases stayed unmatched. The germline CDR1 and CDR2 sequences are LGHNA and YNFKEQ. The CDR3 coding sequence is TGTGCCAGCAGCCTAAGGGGCGTCGCGGGGGGGCCAGATACGCAGTATTTT. This encodes CASSLRGVAGGPDTQYF.

In this sample, this clone turned up a few times. V is TRBV4-3 and J is TRBJ2-2; D remains ambiguous. Deletions cut 1 base from V and 2 bases from J, with 11 bases between. CDR1 is LGHNA, CDR2 YSLEER, per germline. The CDR3 covers 16 residues. The CDR3 sequence: CASSQVTSLNTGELFF. In nucleotides, the CDR3 is TGCGCCAGCAGCCAAGTAACATCCTTAAACACCGGGGAGCTGTTTTTT.

V is TRBV7-2 and J is TRBJ1-2; D is perhaps TRBD1 (6 bases). V dropped 4 bases and J dropped 4 bases, with 13 bases sitting between them. Germline V gene sequence: CDR1 SGHTA, CDR2 FQGNSA. The CDR3 is made up of 14 amino acids. The DNA for the CDR3 is TGTGCCAGCAGCTCTCTGGGGGCCTCCTATGGCTACACCTTC. This translates into CASSSLGASYGYTF.

This clone has only a few counts. V usage is TRBV18 and J usage is TRBJ1-6, with 8 bases identical to TRBD1. Per the germline V gene, CDR1 is KGHSH and CDR2 is LQKENI. V shed 6 bases, J shed 7 bases, and the junction held 8 bases outside the gene matches. CDR3 size: 15 residues. DNA of the CDR3: TGTGCCAGCTCCCTCGGACAGGGCGGCAATTCACCCCTCCACTTT. It translates to CASSLGQGGNSPLHF.